Listed below are T cell receptor beta chains from one sample, sequenced in a study of T cell responses to AZD1222 COVID-19 vaccine. Clones were sequenced by immunoSEQ multiplex PCR, and TCRdb holds only the in-frame ones, with some missing. The sample lists 120,000 to 150,000 clones; around 88% were seen once. Material: peripheral blood, obtained on day 0 of AZD1222 vaccination. The receptors originated from an adult in good health. CDR3s include the opening cysteine and the closing phenylalanine or tryptophan. A D gene is named only where the DNA matches it firmly. Not every row has a clone size; where given, it reads once, few, many or a size class.

TRBJ1-5	NA	NA	TRBV9	CASSPGAWGNQPQHF	TGTGCCAGCAGCCCGGGAGCCTGGGGCAATCAGCCCCAGCATTTT
TRBJ1-4	NA	NA	TRBV29-1	CSALGGGVDEKLFF	TGCAGCGCCCTCGGGGGGGGCGTGGATGAAAAACTGTTTTTT
TRBJ1-2	TRBD1	NA	TRBV5-1	CASGTGGYGYTF	TGCGCCAGCGGGACAGGGGGGTATGGCTACACCTTC
TRBJ1-1	NA	NA	TRBV7-2	CASSLGVIRQAFF	TGTGCCAGCAGCTTAGGGGTAATACGGCAAGCTTTCTTT
TRBJ2-1	NA	NA	TRBV7-6	CASSPGGRVEQFF	TGTGCCAGCAGCCCAGGGGGGAGGGTTGAGCAGTTCTTC
TRBJ2-7	NA	NA	TRBV5-1	CASSTGTGGLGNEQYF	TGCGCCAGCAGCACTGGTACGGGGGGCTTGGGGAACGAGCAGTACTTC
TRBJ2-7	TRBD2	few	TRBV28	CASHGGGGYEQYF	TGTGCCAGCCATGGCGGGGGAGGCTACGAGCAGTACTTC
TRBJ1-5	NA	NA	TRBV27	CASTWGLNQPQHF	TGTGCCAGCACCTGGGGTCTTAATCAGCCCCAGCATTTT
TRBJ2-3	TRBD1	NA	TRBV19	CASSIDYGTGGANTQYF	TGTGCCAGTAGTATAGATTATGGGACAGGGGGGGCGAATACGCAGTATTTT
TRBJ2-3	NA	NA	TRBV9	CASSVVGFGTDTQYF	TGTGCCAGCAGCGTAGTCGGGTTCGGCACAGATACGCAGTATTTT
TRBJ2-4	NA	NA	TRBV5-1	CASSFRGRTKNIQYF	TGCGCCAGCAGCTTCAGGGGTAGGACCAAAAACATTCAGTACTTC
TRBJ1-6	NA	NA	TRBV5-1	CASTEQEGDSPLHF	TGCGCCAGCACCGAGCAAGAAGGCGATTCACCCCTCCACTTT
TRBJ2-1	NA	NA	TRBV6-2/TRBV6-3	CASSYGYEQFF	TGTGCCAGCAGTTATGGGTATGAGCAGTTCTTC
TRBJ1-3	NA	NA	TRBV20-1	CSASRPGFEPGNTIYF	TGCAGTGCTAGTCGGCCAGGGTTCGAGCCTGGAAACACCATATATTTT
TRBJ2-3	NA	NA	TRBV30	CAWSVRQADTQYF	TGTGCCTGGAGTGTACGGCAGGCAGATACGCAGTATTTT
TRBJ2-5	NA	NA	TRBV2	CASYRTFQETQYF	TGTGCCAGCTATAGGACTTTCCAAGAGACCCAGTACTTC
TRBJ2-3	TRBD1	NA	TRBV7-2	CASSLGGQGTTDTQYF	TGTGCCAGCAGCTTAGGGGGACAGGGAACAACAGATACGCAGTATTTT
TRBJ2-3	NA	NA	TRBV6-2/TRBV6-3	CASSYLRGSVTDTQYF	TGTGCCAGCAGTTACCTCCGCGGGTCGGTCACAGATACGCAGTATTTT
TRBJ1-3	NA	once	TRBV4-3	CASSQDVPSLQSSGNTIYF	TGCGCCAGCAGCCAAGACGTCCCCTCTTTACAGAGCTCTGGAAACACCATATATTTT
TRBJ1-1	NA	NA	TRBV5-1	CPGDTEAFF	TGCCCGGGGGACACTGAAGCTTTCTTT
TRBJ1-2	TRBD1	NA	TRBV7-6	CASSLTPGTGGNYGYTF	TGTGCCAGCAGCTTAACCCCGGGGACAGGGGGCAACTATGGCTACACCTTC
TRBJ1-2	NA	NA	TRBV7-9	CASSLTGYGYTF	TGTGCCAGCAGCTTAACAGGGTATGGCTACACCTTC
TRBJ1-1	NA	NA	TRBV7-8	CASSPGVTEAFF	TGTGCCAGCAGCCCAGGGGTCACTGAAGCTTTCTTT
TRBJ2-7	NA	NA	TRBV28	CASTRGPSSYEQYF	TGTGCCAGCACTCGTGGTCCTAGCTCCTACGAGCAGTACTTC
TRBJ1-3	NA	NA	TRBV28	CASRKNTIYF	TGTGCCAGCAGAAAAAACACCATATATTTT
TRBJ2-6	NA	NA	TRBV27	CASSFRLVGQGSSGANVLTF	TGTGCCAGCAGTTTTCGGTTGGTGGGGCAGGGGAGCTCTGGGGCCAACGTCCTGACTTTC
TRBJ1-1	TRBD1	NA	TRBV27	CASSRDRGPGYTEAFF	TGTGCCAGCAGTAGGGACAGGGGGCCTGGATACACTGAAGCTTTCTTT
TRBJ2-3	NA	NA	TRBV7-3	CASSFGGLTDTQYF	TGTGCCAGCAGCTTTGGCGGTCTGACAGATACGCAGTATTTT
TRBJ2-3	TRBD2	NA	TRBV7-2	CASSFGGGVADTQYF	TGTGCCAGCAGCTTTGGGGGGGGTGTGGCAGATACGCAGTATTTT
TRBJ2-6	TRBD1	NA	TRBV19	CASSISTGALVAGANVLTF	TGTGCCAGTAGTATTTCGACAGGGGCATTGGTGGCTGGGGCCAACGTCCTGACTTTC
TRBJ1-3	NA	NA	TRBV6-5	CASSYRPPDRGDTIYF	TGTGCCAGCAGTTACCGTCCGCCAGATCGGGGGGACACCATATATTTT
TRBJ2-7	TRBD1	NA	TRBV5-6	CASSTGQSYEQYF	TGTGCCAGCAGCACGGGACAGTCCTACGAGCAGTACTTC
TRBJ1-2	NA	once	TRBV29-1	CSVAGSSGYTNYGYTF	TGCAGCGTTGCTGGTTCGTCAGGGTACACTAACTATGGCTACACCTTC
TRBJ2-3	NA	once	TRBV29-1	CSSDGGSTDTQYF	TGCAGCTCTGACGGGGGTAGCACAGATACGCAGTATTTT
TRBJ1-4	NA	few	TRBV6-5	CASRLQRTNEKLFF	TGTGCCAGCAGATTACAGCGAACTAATGAAAAACTGTTTTTT
TRBJ2-1	NA	NA	TRBV5-5	CASSLGPGSYNEQFF	TGTGCCAGCAGCTTGGGACCCGGTTCCTACAATGAGCAGTTCTTC
TRBJ1-6	NA	NA	TRBV5-6	CASSLLGNSYNSPLHF	TGTGCCAGCAGCTTGCTGGGAAACTCCTATAATTCACCCCTCCACTTT
TRBJ2-1	TRBD2	NA	TRBV28	CASSSAGGGDNEQFF	TGTGCCAGCAGTAGCGCTGGCGGGGGGGATAATGAGCAGTTCTTC
TRBJ1-6	NA	once	TRBV5-1	CASSLGTDFNSPLHF	TGCGCCAGCAGCTTGGGGACAGACTTTAATTCACCCCTCCACTTT
TRBJ1-1	NA	NA	TRBV10-3	CAISESPGVNTEAFF	TGTGCCATCAGTGAGTCGCCAGGGGTGAACACTGAAGCTTTCTTT
TRBJ1-2	TRBD1	NA	TRBV6-5	CASSYSGTARQAGYTF	TGTGCCAGCAGTTACTCCGGGACAGCTCGGCAGGCTGGCTACACCTTC
TRBJ2-2	NA	NA	TRBV12-3/TRBV12-4	CASRSIGELFF	TGTGCCAGCAGGTCTATCGGGGAGCTGTTTTTT
TRBJ2-1	TRBD1	NA	TRBV6-5	CASSYVDRGLGEQFF	TGTGCCAGCAGTTACGTCGACAGGGGGCTTGGTGAGCAGTTCTTC
TRBJ1-5	NA	few	TRBV7-6	CASSSGVELGQPQHF	TGTGCCAGCAGCTCGGGTGTCGAGTTAGGTCAGCCCCAGCATTTT